This T cell receptor beta chain was observed in a study of CXCR3-negative and CXCR3-positive naive CD8 T cells. Study results and limitations: TRBV-TRBJ usage was similar across naive CXCR3 subsets but distinct in memory cells. High diversity, comparable across both naive subsets, contrasted with much lower diversity in memory CD8+ cells.

The authors prepared UMI-labeled TRB cDNA libraries by 5' RACE. Reprocessing the 5' RACE reads, TCRdb reports a single entry for every CDR3 protein and omits DNA. In total, the table holds approximately 47,000 distinct CDR3 sequences. This CDR3 is 15 amino acids long. Germline V CDR1 and CDR2: MDHEN, SYDVKM. For this clonotype: Antigen specificity is unknown.

The chain couples TRBV28 to TRBJ2-7; TCRdb reports TRBD2, a call that lacks DNA to check it against. Sequencing was carried out using naive CXCR3- CD8+ T cells from blood. Subset specified: CD45RO-CCR7+CD27+CD95- naive CD8+ T cells lacking CXCR3 (TNR3-). The clonotype originates from a human donor in good health. Some clones in this sample may be carry-over from other donors' samples. The CDR3 is CASTLTSGNTYEQYF.